This T cell receptor beta chain originates from a study of T cell responses to AZD1222 COVID-19 vaccine. General study points: Two AZD1222 administrations were followed by greater Spike-specific TCR breadth and depth. Sampling captured repertoires only after the peak T cell response.

The repertoire was sequenced with immunoSEQ multiplex PCR; TCRdb's copy has only in-frame clones and lacks some. The sample carries 100,000 to 140,000 clones, about 90% recorded once. This CDR3 region has 14 residues. V gave up 6 bases and J gave up 0 bases; unmatched junction bases: 2. Germline V gene lookup returns CDR1 MGHDK and CDR2 SYGVNS. With regard to this clone: Its cognate antigen is unknown.

The TCR was taken from an adult in good health. This sequence joins TRBV25-1 and TRBJ1-3; 7 bases agree with TRBD1. The sample in question was peripheral blood, obtained on day 0 of AZD1222 vaccination. CDR3 nucleotides: TGTGCCAGCAGCTGGGACAGCTCTGGAAACACCATATATTTT. It encodes CASSWDSSGNTIYF.